The 5 T cell receptor beta chains reported below all come from one sample, sequenced in a study of control samples from healthy donors and cancer patients (dated by TCRdb to the early 2020s). The library relied on the immunoSEQ multiplex PCR assay. This is the immuneACCESS table as TCRdb keeps it, with only in-frame sequences that have V and J called. A part of the clones is gone; compared with another copy, unresolved V genes explain less than half, and the rest is unexplained. For this sample the table gives approximately 170,000 clones, of which around nine tenths were detected only once. The ten largest clonotypes hold nearly 5% of the sample. The sequencing input was blood. These receptors were collected from a woman in her thirties in good health.

The chain has TRBV7-6 and TRBJ2-1; D is unclear. With 3 bases removed from V and 4 bases from J, the gap between germline ends came to 7 bases. Per germline, CDR1 SGHVS and CDR2 FNYEAQ. The CDR3 is 13 amino acids. The CDR3 DNA sequence: TGTGCCAGCAGCTTGGCTAATTACAATGAGCAGTTCTTC. Its protein product is CASSLANYNEQFF.

This rearrangement joins TRBV9 to TRBJ2-1, with 11 bases fitting TRBD2. Germline lookup yields CDR1 SGDLS and CDR2 YYNGEE. This CDR3 has 17 residues. V lost 0 bases and J lost 8; bases outside the gene matches: 10. The DNA for the CDR3 is TGTGCCAGCAGCGTAGGTTTGATAGCGGGAGGGCCGGATGAGCAGTTCTTC. The encoded protein is CASSVGLIAGGPDEQFF.

V is TRBV9 and J is TRBJ2-3; no definite D call. Germline V lookup: CDR1 SGDLS, CDR2 YYNGEE. V lost 0 bases and J 0 bases, leaving 5 bases between the germline ends. CDR3 length: 14 amino acids. The CDR3: CASSVASSTDTQYF. As DNA, the CDR3 is TGTGCCAGCAGCGTAGCTTCGAGCACAGATACGCAGTATTTT.

The chain carries TRBV20-1 and TRBJ1-1, with a possible D match to TRBD1 (5 bases). This CDR3 has 14 amino acids. Trimming took 3 bases from V and 0 from J, leaving 11 bases between them. Germline CDR1 and CDR2: DFQATT and SNEGSKA (reference sequence). The CDR3 spells CSASRRGVNTEAFF. The DNA of the CDR3 is TGCAGTGCTAGTCGGAGGGGTGTGAACACTGAAGCTTTCTTT.

J is TRBJ1-6 and V is TRBV18; 8 bases are shared with TRBD1. The V gene's germline CDR1 is KGHSH and CDR2 LQKENI. V shed 5 bases, J shed 7 bases, and the junction held 7 bases outside the gene matches. This CDR3 has 15 amino acids. Here the CDR3 DNA reads TGTGCCAGCTCAACCCACCAGGGGGCGAATTCACCCCTCCACTTT. As protein: CASSTHQGANSPLHF.